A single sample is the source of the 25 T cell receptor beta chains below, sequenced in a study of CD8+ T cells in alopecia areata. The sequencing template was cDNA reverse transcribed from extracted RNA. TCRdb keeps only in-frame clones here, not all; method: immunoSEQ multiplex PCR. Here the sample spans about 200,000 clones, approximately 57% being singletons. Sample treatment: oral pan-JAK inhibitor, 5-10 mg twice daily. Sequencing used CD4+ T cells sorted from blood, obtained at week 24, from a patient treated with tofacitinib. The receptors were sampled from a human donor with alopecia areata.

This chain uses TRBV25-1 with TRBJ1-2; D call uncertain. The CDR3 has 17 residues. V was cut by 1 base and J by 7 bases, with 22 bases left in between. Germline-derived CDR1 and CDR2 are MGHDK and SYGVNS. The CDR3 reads CASSESICQTYWCGYTF. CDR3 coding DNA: TGTGCCAGCAGTGAATCCATCTGCCAGACTTATTGGTGTGGCTACACCTTC.

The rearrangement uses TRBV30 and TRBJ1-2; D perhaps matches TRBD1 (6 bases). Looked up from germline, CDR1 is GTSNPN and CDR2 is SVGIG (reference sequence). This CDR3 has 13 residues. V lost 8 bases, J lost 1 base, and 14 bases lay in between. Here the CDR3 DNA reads TGTGCCGGAGGAACAGGGCTTAACTATGGCTACACCTTC. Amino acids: CAGGTGLNYGYTF.

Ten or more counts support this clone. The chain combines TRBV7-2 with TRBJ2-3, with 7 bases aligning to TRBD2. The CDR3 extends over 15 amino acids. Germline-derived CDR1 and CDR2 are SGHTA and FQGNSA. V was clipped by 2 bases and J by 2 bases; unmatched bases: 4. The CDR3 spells CASSLLAGDTDTQYF. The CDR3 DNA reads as TGTGCCAGCAGCTTACTCGCGGGGGACACAGATACGCAGTATTTT.

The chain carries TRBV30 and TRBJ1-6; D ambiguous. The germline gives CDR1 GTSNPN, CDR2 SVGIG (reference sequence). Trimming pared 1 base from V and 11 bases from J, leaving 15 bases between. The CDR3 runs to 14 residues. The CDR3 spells CAWSALAPRTPLHF. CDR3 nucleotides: TGTGCCTGGAGTGCGTTGGCCCCGAGGACACCCCTCCACTTT.

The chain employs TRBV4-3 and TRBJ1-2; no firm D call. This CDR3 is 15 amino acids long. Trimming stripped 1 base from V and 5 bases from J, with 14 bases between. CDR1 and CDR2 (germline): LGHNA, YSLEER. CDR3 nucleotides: TGCGCCAGCAGCCAAGGAGGGATAGCACCTTATGGCTACACCTTC. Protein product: CASSQGGIAPYGYTF.

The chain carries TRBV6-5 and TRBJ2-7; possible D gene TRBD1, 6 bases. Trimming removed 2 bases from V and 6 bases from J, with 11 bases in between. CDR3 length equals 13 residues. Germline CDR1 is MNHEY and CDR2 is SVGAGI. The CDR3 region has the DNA TGTGCCAGCAGTTACACCCAGGGGAGCGAGCAGTACTTC. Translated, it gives CASSYTQGSEQYF.

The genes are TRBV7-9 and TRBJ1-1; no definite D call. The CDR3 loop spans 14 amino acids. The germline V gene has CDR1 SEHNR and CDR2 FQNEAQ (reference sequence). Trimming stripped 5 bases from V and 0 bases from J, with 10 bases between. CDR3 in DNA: TGTGCCAGCAGCGTGTCTACCTTGAACACTGAAGCTTTCTTT. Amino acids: CASSVSTLNTEAFF.

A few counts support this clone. The chain's CDR3 is CASSLTSGTDTQYF. DNA of the CDR3: TGTGCCAGCAGCTTGACTAGCGGCACAGATACGCAGTATTTT. The chain uses TRBV13 and TRBJ2-3; TRBD2 aligns across 8 bases. Germline V lookup: CDR1 PRHDT, CDR2 FYEKMQ (reference sequence). There are 14 residues in the CDR3. V was pared by 3 bases and J by 1 base, with 0 bases of the junction left unmatched.

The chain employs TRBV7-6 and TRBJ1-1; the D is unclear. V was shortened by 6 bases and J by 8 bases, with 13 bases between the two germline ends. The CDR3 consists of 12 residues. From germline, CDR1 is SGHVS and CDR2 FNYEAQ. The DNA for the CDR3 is TGTGCCAGCAGGGGATTTGGAGAAGAAGCTTTCTTT. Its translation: CASRGFGEEAFF.

CDR3 in DNA: TGTGCCAGCGGATGGACTAGAGACGACAATGAGCAGTTCTTC. Protein: CASGWTRDDNEQFF. V is TRBV6-6 and J is TRBJ2-1; 7 nucleotides match TRBD2. J gave up 5 bases and V 8 bases, and 9 bases lay outside the gene matches. The CDR3 has 14 amino acids. Germline values: CDR1 MNHNY, CDR2 SVGAGI (reference sequence).

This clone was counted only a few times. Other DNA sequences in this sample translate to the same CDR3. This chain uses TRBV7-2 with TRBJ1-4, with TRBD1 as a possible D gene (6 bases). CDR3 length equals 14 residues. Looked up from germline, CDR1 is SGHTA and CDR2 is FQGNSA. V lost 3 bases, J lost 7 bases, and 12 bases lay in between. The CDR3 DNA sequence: TGTGCCAGCAGCTTGGACAGAGGGAGTGAAAAACTGTTTTTT. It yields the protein CASSLDRGSEKLFF.

CDR3 sequence: CAWSRQRTQEAFF. Here the CDR3 DNA reads TGTGCCTGGAGTCGACAGAGAACGCAAGAAGCTTTCTTT. The chain recombines TRBV30 with TRBJ1-1, with D maybe TRBD1 (5 bases). The length of the CDR3 is 13 residues. Germline CDR1 reads GTSNPN; CDR2 reads SVGIG (reference sequence). V lost 2 bases to trimming and J lost 8 bases, with 15 bases between them.

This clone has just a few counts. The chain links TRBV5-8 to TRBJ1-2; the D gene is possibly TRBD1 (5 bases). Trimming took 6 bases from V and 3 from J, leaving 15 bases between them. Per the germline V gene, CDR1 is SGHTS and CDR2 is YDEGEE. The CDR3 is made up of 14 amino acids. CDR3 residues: CASTRGGNYYGYTF. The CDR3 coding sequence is TGTGCCAGCACTCGGGGGGGAAACTACTATGGCTACACCTTC.

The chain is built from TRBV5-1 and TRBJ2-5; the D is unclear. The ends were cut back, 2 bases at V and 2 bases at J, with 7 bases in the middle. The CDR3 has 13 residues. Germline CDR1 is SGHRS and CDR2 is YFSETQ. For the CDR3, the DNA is TGCGCCAGCAGCTTAAGGAAACAAGAGACCCAGTACTTC. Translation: CASSLRKQETQYF.

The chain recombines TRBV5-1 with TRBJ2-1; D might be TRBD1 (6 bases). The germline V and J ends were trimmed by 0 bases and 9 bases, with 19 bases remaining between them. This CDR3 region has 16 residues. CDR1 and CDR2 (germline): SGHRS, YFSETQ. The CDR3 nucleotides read TGCGCCAGCAGCTTGGCTTCGGAAAAGATACAGGGTGAGCAGTTCTTC. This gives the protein CASSLASEKIQGEQFF. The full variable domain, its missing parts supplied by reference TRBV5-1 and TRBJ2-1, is KAGVTQTPRYLIKTRGQQVTLSCSPISGHRSVSWYQQTPGQGLQFLFEYFSETQRNKGNFPGRFSGRQFSNSRSEMNVSTLELGDSALYLCASSLASEKIQGEQFFGPGTRLTVL.

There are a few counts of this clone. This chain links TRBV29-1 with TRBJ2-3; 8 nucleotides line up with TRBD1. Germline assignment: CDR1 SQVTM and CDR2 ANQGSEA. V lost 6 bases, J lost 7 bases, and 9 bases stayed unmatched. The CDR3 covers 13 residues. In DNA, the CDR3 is TGCAGCGTCCGAGCCGCAGGGGGCCATACGCAGTATTTT. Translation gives CSVRAAGGHTQYF.

The CDR3 sequence: CASSVDLDGRPLHF. The CDR3 DNA is TGTGCCAGCAGCGTGGATCTGGACGGGAGGCCCCTCCACTTT. The chain is built from TRBV4-2 and TRBJ1-6; D not resolved. Trimming left V 5 bases short and J 13 bases short, with 18 bases between. Per the germline V gene, CDR1 is LGHNA and CDR2 is YNFKEQ. The CDR3 is 14 amino acids.

This CDR3 reads CASSYLSGTGAPEQYF. In DNA, the CDR3 is TGTGCCAGCAGTTACTTATCCGGGACAGGGGCCCCCGAGCAGTACTTC. This sequence joins TRBV6-5 and TRBJ2-7, with 10 nucleotides matching TRBD1. V trimming: 1 base; J trimming: 6 bases; junction bases outside the gene matches: 9. The CDR3 has 16 amino acids. Germline assignment: CDR1 MNHEY and CDR2 SVGAGI.

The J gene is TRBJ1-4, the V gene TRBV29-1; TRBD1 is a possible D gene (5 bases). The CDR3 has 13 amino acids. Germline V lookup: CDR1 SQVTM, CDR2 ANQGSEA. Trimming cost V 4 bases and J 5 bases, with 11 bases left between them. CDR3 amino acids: CSVAWGQNEKLFF. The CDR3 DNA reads TGCAGCGTTGCTTGGGGCCAAAATGAAAAACTGTTTTTT.

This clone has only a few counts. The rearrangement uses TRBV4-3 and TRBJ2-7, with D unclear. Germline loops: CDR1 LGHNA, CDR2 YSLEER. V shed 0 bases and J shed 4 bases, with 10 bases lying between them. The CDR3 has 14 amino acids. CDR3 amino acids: CASSQENQIYEQYF. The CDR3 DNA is TGCGCCAGCAGCCAAGAAAATCAAATTTACGAGCAGTACTTC.

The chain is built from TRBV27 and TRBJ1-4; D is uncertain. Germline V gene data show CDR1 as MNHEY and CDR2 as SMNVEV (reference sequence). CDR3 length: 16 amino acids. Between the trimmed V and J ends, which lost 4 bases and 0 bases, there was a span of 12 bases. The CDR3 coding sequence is TGTGCCAGCAGTTCCGCCGGTAGATCAACTAATGAAAAACTGTTTTTT. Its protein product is CASSSAGRSTNEKLFF.

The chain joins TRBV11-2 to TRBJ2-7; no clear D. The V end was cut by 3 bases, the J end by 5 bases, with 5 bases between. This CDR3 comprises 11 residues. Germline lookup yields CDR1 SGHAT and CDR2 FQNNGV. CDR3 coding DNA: TGTGCCAGCAGCTTGTTTGACGAGCAGTACTTC. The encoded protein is CASSLFDEQYF.

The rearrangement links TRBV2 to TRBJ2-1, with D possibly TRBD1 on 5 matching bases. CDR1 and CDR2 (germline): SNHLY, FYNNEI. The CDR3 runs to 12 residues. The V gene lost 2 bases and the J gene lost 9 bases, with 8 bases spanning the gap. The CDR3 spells CASSEQGGEQFF. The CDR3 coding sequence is TGTGCCAGCAGTGAACAGGGCGGTGAGCAGTTCTTC.

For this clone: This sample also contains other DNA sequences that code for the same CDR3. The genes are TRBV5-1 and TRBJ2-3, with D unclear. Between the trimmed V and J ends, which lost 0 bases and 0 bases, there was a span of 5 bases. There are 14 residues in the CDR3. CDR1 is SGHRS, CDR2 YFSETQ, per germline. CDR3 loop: CASSLGRSTDTQYF. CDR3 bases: TGCGCCAGCAGCTTGGGAAGAAGCACAGATACGCAGTATTTT.

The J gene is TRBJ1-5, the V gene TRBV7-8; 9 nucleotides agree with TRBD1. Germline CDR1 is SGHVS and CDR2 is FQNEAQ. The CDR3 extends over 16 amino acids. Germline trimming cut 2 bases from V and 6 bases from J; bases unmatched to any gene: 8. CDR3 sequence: CASSLSGQGIGQPQHF. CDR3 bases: TGTGCCAGCAGCTTATCGGGACAGGGTATCGGTCAGCCCCAGCATTTT.